This entry lists 21 T cell receptor beta chains sequenced from one sample in a study of cytomegalovirus exposure and HLA in healthy donors. PCR involved 60 Vbeta and 13 Jbeta primers. Some clones are missing from TCRdb's copy, which holds only in-frame ones; the method was immunoSEQ multiplex PCR. This listing includes 200,000 to 250,000 clones. The sequencing input was PBMCs. The receptors were sampled from a woman aged 25-40 years in good health and CMV-seropositive.

The chain uses TRBV11-2 and TRBJ1-2, with no clear D. V lost 5 bases and J 7 bases, leaving 20 bases between the germline ends. This CDR3 has 15 residues. Germline V lookup: CDR1 SGHAT, CDR2 FQNNGV. The CDR3 here is CASSPSLNPNGGYTF. The CDR3, as DNA: TGTGCCAGCAGCCCCTCCTTGAATCCCAACGGTGGCTACACCTTC.

V gene TRBV15 combines with J gene TRBJ1-2; 7 bases align to TRBD1. CDR3 length: 13 residues. J gave up 5 bases and V 5 bases, and 5 bases lay outside the gene matches. Germline CDR1 and CDR2: LNHNV and YYDKDF (reference sequence). CDR3 DNA: TGTGCCACCAGCCCCCAGACAGGGTATGGCTACACCTTC. This encodes CATSPQTGYGYTF.

Comment on this clone: This sample also contains other DNA sequences that code for the same CDR3. J is TRBJ1-4 and V is TRBV19, with D unresolved. In germline, CDR1 is LNHDA, CDR2 SQIVND (reference sequence). CDR3 size: 15 residues. V was clipped by 3 bases and J by 0 bases, with 8 bases between them. The CDR3: CASSIGLTTNEKLFF. As DNA, the CDR3 is TGTGCCAGTAGTATCGGACTTACAACTAATGAAAAACTGTTTTTT.

The chain has TRBV7-9 and TRBJ2-1, with TRBD1 as a possible D gene (6 bases). V lost 3 bases to trimming and J lost 9 bases, with 18 bases between them. The V gene's germline CDR1 is SEHNR and CDR2 FQNEAQ (reference sequence). The CDR3 runs to 15 residues. CDR3 loop: CASSLFLGAEFEQFF. The CDR3 DNA sequence: TGTGCCAGCAGCTTGTTTCTGGGGGCTGAGTTTGAGCAGTTCTTC.

V gene TRBV19 combines with J gene TRBJ1-2; TRBD1 is a possible D gene (6 bases). The germline V gene encodes CDR1 LNHDA and CDR2 SQIVND (reference sequence). The CDR3 extends over 13 amino acids. V was pared by 10 bases and J by 5 bases, with 17 bases between. CDR3 nucleotides: TGTGCCACCAAATCTGTGGACAGTTATGGCTACACCTTC. Its translation is CATKSVDSYGYTF.

This chain joins TRBV29-1 and TRBJ2-2; D is possibly TRBD2 (5 bases). Germline CDR1 reads SQVTM; CDR2 reads ANQGSEA. There are 17 residues in the CDR3. Deletions cut 4 bases from V and 2 bases from J, with 20 bases between. The CDR3 sequence is CSVGLGLVGSNTGELFF. The CDR3 region has the DNA TGCAGCGTTGGACTCGGACTGGTGGGATCAAACACCGGGGAGCTGTTTTTT.

CDR3 residues: CASSSRGGEKLFF. CDR3 in DNA: TGCGCCAGCAGTTCCAGGGGCGGCGAAAAACTGTTTTTT. The chain carries TRBV5-1 and TRBJ1-4, with D maybe TRBD1 (6 bases). The CDR3 is 13 residues long. Germline CDR1 is SGHRS and CDR2 is YFSETQ. V was clipped by 5 bases and J by 8 bases, with 13 bases between them. Variable domain in full (rest from reference TRBV5-1 and TRBJ1-4): KAGVTQTPRYLIKTRGQQVTLSCSPISGHRSVSWYQQTPGQGLQFLFEYFSETQRNKGNFPGRFSGRQFSNSRSEMNVSTLELGDSALYLCASSSRGGEKLFFGSGTQLSVL.

The chain recombines TRBV5-1 with TRBJ1-1; 11 nucleotides agree with TRBD1. CDR3 length equals 18 residues. CDR1 SGHRS and CDR2 YFSETQ come from the germline V gene. Trimming took 0 bases from V and 0 from J; bases not matched to a gene: 7. The DNA of the CDR3 is TGCGCCAGCAGCTTGGTCAGGGACAGGGGGGGGCTGAACACTGAAGCTTTCTTT. Its protein is CASSLVRDRGGLNTEAFF.

Details on this clone: Other DNA sequences within the sample encode an identical CDR3. The rearrangement uses TRBV7-2 and TRBJ2-7; D is possibly TRBD1 (5 bases). Trimming took off 1 base at V and 1 base at J, with 11 bases between the two ends. This CDR3 contains 15 residues. The germline V gene has CDR1 SGHTA and CDR2 FQGNSA. This CDR3 reads CASSLGGRLSYEQYF. In DNA, the CDR3 is TGTGCCAGCAGCTTAGGGGGCCGACTTTCCTACGAGCAGTACTTC.

The DNA for the CDR3 is TGTGCCAGTAATGTGGGAGGTGCGAGCTCCTACAATGAGCAGTTCTTC. The encoded protein is CASNVGGASSYNEQFF. V and J are TRBV19 and TRBJ2-1, with a tentative D call TRBD2 (6 bases). Trimming left V 7 bases short and J 0 bases short, with 16 bases between. This CDR3 region has 16 residues. The germline V gene has CDR1 LNHDA and CDR2 SQIVND (reference sequence).

For this clone: The same CDR3 is also encoded by other DNA sequences in this sample. The V and J genes are TRBV28 and TRBJ2-1; 7 nucleotides agree with TRBD2. Germline-derived CDR1 and CDR2 are MDHEN and SYDVKM. The CDR3 is 15 residues long. After removal of 2 bases from V and 0 bases from J, the junction contained 1 base not matched to a gene. CDR3 sequence reads: CASSLGGSSYNEQFF. The CDR3 nucleotides are TGTGCCAGCAGTTTAGGCGGGAGCTCCTACAATGAGCAGTTCTTC.

The gene calls are TRBV30 and TRBJ1-2, with 9 bases fitting TRBD1. V lost 3 bases to trimming and J lost 7 bases; unmatched junction nucleotides: 3. Germline V gives CDR1 GTSNPN, CDR2 SVGIG (reference sequence). The CDR3 loop spans 12 amino acids. CDR3 loop: CAWSETGGGYTF. The CDR3 DNA reads TGTGCCTGGAGCGAGACAGGGGGTGGCTACACCTTC.

The chain has TRBV7-2 and TRBJ2-7; D is ambiguous. Looked up from germline, CDR1 is SGHTA and CDR2 is FQGNSA. The CDR3 runs to 13 residues. V was cut by 2 bases and J by 5 bases, with 10 bases left in between. CDR3 loop: CASSLPVFDEQYF. The CDR3 DNA is TGTGCCAGCAGCTTACCGGTTTTCGACGAGCAGTACTTC. Full variable domain (rest looked up from reference TRBV7-2 and TRBJ2-7): GAGVSQSPSNKVTEKGKDVELRCDPISGHTALYWYRQSLGQGLEFLIYFQGNSAPDKSGLPSDRFSAERTGGSVSTLTIQRTQQEDSAVYLCASSLPVFDEQYFGPGTRLTVT.

The rearrangement uses TRBV7-8 and TRBJ1-1; D perhaps matches TRBD1 (5 bases). The germline CDR1 and CDR2 sequences are SGHVS and FQNEAQ. The V gene lost 4 bases and the J gene lost 6 bases, with 12 bases spanning the gap. CDR3 length: 13 residues. The CDR3 protein is CASSSIDSAEAFF. The CDR3 coding sequence is TGTGCCAGCAGCTCAATAGACAGCGCTGAAGCTTTCTTT. Based on the CDR3 plus reference TRBV7-8 and TRBJ1-1, the full variable domain is GAGVSQSPRYKVAKRGQDVALRCDPISGHVSLFWYQQALGQGPEFLTYFQNEAQLDKSGLPSDRFFAERPEGSVSTLKIQRTQQEDSAVYLCASSSIDSAEAFFGQGTRLTVV.

The J gene is TRBJ1-2, the V gene TRBV7-6, with 8 bases that match TRBD1. The CDR3 extends over 16 amino acids. The V segment lost 5 bases and the J segment 4 bases; nucleotides outside the gene matches: 12. Per germline, CDR1 SGHVS and CDR2 FNYEAQ. Here the CDR3 reads CASSQTGGADSYGYTF. CDR3 coding DNA: TGTGCCAGCAGCCAAACAGGGGGGGCAGATTCCTATGGCTACACCTTC. Full variable domain (remainder filled in from reference TRBV7-6 and TRBJ1-2): GAGVSQSPRYKVTKRGQDVALRCDPISGHVSLYWYRQALGQGPEFLTYFNYEAQQDKSGLPNDRFSAERPEGSISTLTIQRTEQRDSAMYRCASSQTGGADSYGYTFGSGTRLTVV.

The V and J genes are TRBV5-1 and TRBJ2-5, with 16 bases matching TRBD2. Trimming cost V 7 bases and J 4 bases; bases outside gene matches: 10. Germline assignment: CDR1 SGHRS and CDR2 YFSETQ. This CDR3 is 17 amino acids long. The CDR3 DNA sequence: TGCGCCAGCCAGTTAGGGACTAGCGGGAGGGGTCGAGAGACCCAGTACTTC. Translated: CASQLGTSGRGRETQYF.

The genes are TRBV2 and TRBJ2-5; TRBD1 matches at 7 bases. The junction had 5 bases not matched to a gene; V was cut back by 11 bases and J by 5 bases. CDR1 is SNHLY and CDR2 is FYNNEI in the germline V gene. The CDR3 spans 11 residues. In DNA, the CDR3 is TGTGCCGCAGGGGGAAAGGAGACCCAGTACTTC. Protein product: CAAGGKETQYF.

V and J are TRBV20-1 and TRBJ2-1; D call uncertain. CDR3 length: 11 amino acids. Germline assignment: CDR1 DFQATT and CDR2 SNEGSKA (reference sequence). Trimming left V 6 bases short and J 13 bases short, with 16 bases between. The CDR3 nucleotides are TGCAGTGCCCCCGCCCCCTATCGTCAGTTCTTC. Translated, it gives CSAPAPYRQFF.

The chain employs TRBV29-1 and TRBJ1-4, with D possibly matching TRBD1 (5 bases). The CDR3 length is 13 residues. V lost 4 bases, J lost 7 bases, and 13 bases lay in between. Germline V gene data show CDR1 as SQVTM and CDR2 as ANQGSEA. CDR3: CSVVQDASEKLFF. CDR3 sequence (DNA): TGCAGCGTTGTACAGGACGCGAGTGAAAAACTGTTTTTT.

V usage is TRBV10-1 and J usage is TRBJ1-1, with a weak D call TRBD1 (6 bases). The germline V gene encodes CDR1 WNHNN and CDR2 SYGVQD (reference sequence). The CDR3 loop spans 12 amino acids. V was shortened by 8 bases and J by 5 bases, with 12 bases between the two germline ends. The CDR3 nucleotides read TGCGCCAGCTCGACAGGTATAACTGAAGCTTTCTTT. Amino acids: CASSTGITEAFF.

CDR3 protein: CASSSPIDTQYF. Written as DNA, the CDR3 is TGTGCCAGCAGTTCCCCAATAGATACGCAGTATTTT. The chain joins TRBV6-5 to TRBJ2-3; no definite D call. This CDR3 is 12 amino acids long. The V and J ends lost 4 bases and 5 bases respectively, with 7 bases between them. Germline CDR1 reads MNHEY; CDR2 reads SVGAGI.